This T cell receptor beta chain was identified in a study of blood T cell repertoires in COVID-19. The CDR3 sequence is 17 residues long. The germline V and J ends were trimmed by 4 bases and 3 bases, with 21 bases remaining between them. Looked up from germline, CDR1 is SEHNR and CDR2 is FQNEAQ (reference sequence). TCRdb keeps only in-frame clones here, not all; method: immunoSEQ multiplex PCR. The sample records 400,000 to 500,000 clones, roughly 90% being singletons. V usage is TRBV7-9 and J usage is TRBJ1-1, with D possibly matching TRBD1 (6 bases). Sequencing was carried out using PBMCs or T cells enriched from blood (not recorded which). This receptor was identified in a young woman who had been exposed to COVID-19. As DNA, the CDR3 is TGTGCCAGCAGCTCTTATGGTGGTGGGGACAAGGACACTGAAGCTTTCTTT. Protein product: CASSSYGGGDKDTEAFF.